The present T cell receptor beta chain was sequenced within a study of shared clonotypes between healthy human individuals. The length of the CDR3 is 14 residues. Germline assignment: CDR1 MNHEY and CDR2 SMNVEV (reference sequence). V dropped 0 bases and J dropped 0 bases, with 6 bases sitting between them. This clone was found a few times. Additional DNA sequences in this sample encode the identical CDR3. TCRdb keeps only in-frame clones here, not all; method: immunoSEQ multiplex PCR. Here the sample spans millions of clones, approximately 93% being singletons. The source material was naive CD4+ T cells from PBMCs. The subset here: CD45RA+ positively selected. The source of this sequence is a man aged 18 to 29 in good health. Some clones in this sample may be carry-over from other donors' samples. The J gene is TRBJ2-7, the V gene TRBV27; no clear D. CDR3 DNA: TGTGCCAGCAGTTTATCGTGGAGCTCCTACGAGCAGTACTTC. This encodes CASSLSWSSYEQYF.